These T cell receptor beta chains were read from a single sample in a study of Graves' ophthalmopathy and Graves' hyperthyroidism. MiXCR, run by TCRdb on the multiplex PCR reads, gives a single entry per CDR3 protein. Among about 660,000 distinct CDR3 sequences, about 38% were seen once, and the ten largest hold more than 2.5%. Input material: peripheral blood. These receptors were collected from an adult man with Graves' ophthalmopathy. Each CDR3 is given with its conserved first and last residue. A D gene is named only where the DNA matches it firmly. Only some rows state a clone size, as once, few, many or a class for expanded clones.

d_call,j_call,v_call,clone_size,cdr3_nt,cdr3_aa
TRBD1,TRBJ2-7,TRBV7-8,many,TGTGCCAGCAGCACCACGGTGGGGACAGGGTTAGGCGAGCAGTACTTC,CASSTTVGTGLGEQYF
.,TRBJ1-6,TRBV24-1,many,TGTGCCACCAGTCCTGGGGTGACGGGTTCACCCCTCCACTTT,CATSPGVTGSPLHF
TRBD1,TRBJ1-5,TRBV2,.,TGTGCCAGTAAAGGACAGGGGGCCTACAATAATCAGCCCCAGCATTTT,CASKGQGAYNNQPQHF
.,TRBJ1-1,TRBV12-3/TRBV12-4,.,TGTGCCAGCAGTTTAGCAGGGTGGTGGTTGGGCAACACTGAAGCTTTCTTT,CASSLAGWWLGNTEAFF
TRBD1,TRBJ2-1,TRBV9,.,TGTGCCAGCGTTCGGGACAGGGGCTCCTACAATGAGCAGTTCTTC,CASVRDRGSYNEQFF
TRBD1,TRBJ2-6,TRBV2,.,TGTGCCAGCGTTCAACAGGGGGCTGGGGCCAACGTCCTGACTTTC,CASVQQGAGANVLTF
.,TRBJ2-5,TRBV7-6,once,TGTGCCAGCAGCCAAGAAGGGGGACCGGGGGGAGGGGAGACCCAGTACTTC,CASSQEGGPGGGETQYF
TRBD2,TRBJ2-5,TRBV19,.,TGTGCCAGTAGTAGGACTAGCGGGCCCCAAGAGACCCAGTACTTC,CASSRTSGPQETQYF
.,TRBJ1-1,TRBV7-2,.,TGTGCCAGCAGCCCCGGGGCGGACACTGAAGCTTTCTTT,CASSPGADTEAFF
.,TRBJ2-7,TRBV7-7,.,TGTGCCAGCAGCCCCCCGGGGTTGGGCGGAGAGCAGTACTTC,CASSPPGLGGEQYF
TRBD1,TRBJ2-5,TRBV29-1,.,TGCAGCTTGGATTTTCGTCAGGGGGAAGAGACCCAGTACTTC,CSLDFRQGEETQYF
.,TRBJ1-2,TRBV7-9,many,TGTGCCACCGTAGGGGCGGTGGAGAACTATGGCTACACCTTC,CATVGAVENYGYTF